This T cell receptor beta chain derives from a study of regulatory T cells in long-lasting Graves disease. This clonotype was picked up a small number of times. V lost 6 bases, J lost 0 bases, and 10 bases lay in between. CDR3 length equals 13 residues. Germline V CDR1 and CDR2: SQVTM, ANQGSEA. Time point here: newly diagnosed GD, antithyroid drugs for less than 3 months. Following extraction of RNA from PBMCs, that RNA was used to make the TCR library. Patients hailed from an endocrinology department in Xi'an, China. Library construction for TCR beta used iRepertoire HTBI primers and Arm-PCR of CDR3 regions. MiXCR was run by TCRdb on the multiplex PCR reads, yielding one entry per CDR3 protein. Of fewer than 500,000 distinct CDR3 sequences in the sample, 15% to 20% were seen once. The sample was also reused in another study, on T cells in Graves' hyperthyroidism and ophthalmopathy.

The material sequenced was peripheral blood mononuclear cells (PBMCs), taken at new diagnosis, from a patient treated with antithyroid drugs. This receptor was identified in a man in his forties with Graves disease. The genes are TRBV29-1 and TRBJ2-3, with D hard to call. This CDR3 is CSVETVSTDTQYF. CDR3 coding DNA: TGCAGCGTCGAGACTGTTAGCACAGATACGCAGTATTTT.